These 19 T cell receptor beta chains were all obtained from the same sample, sequenced in a study of T-cell reconstitution after alpha-beta-depleted transplantation in children. Unique molecular identifiers were built into the TCRbeta library. TCRdb fed the PCR reads into MiXCR, producing one record per CDR3 protein. The sample shows 490,000 or so distinct CDR3 sequences, more than 9% of them seen only once. Sequenced material: PBMCs, taken before TCRalphabeta/CD19-depleted stem cell transplant. The receptors come from a child aged 2-15 years with inherited bone marrow failure, due to receive a stem cell transplant.

The J gene is TRBJ2-5, the V gene TRBV20-1; 7 bases agree with TRBD2. Germline V gives CDR1 DFQATT, CDR2 SNEGSKA (reference sequence). CDR3 length equals 13 residues. The V segment lost 4 bases and the J segment 0 bases; nucleotides outside the gene matches: 2. CDR3 amino acids: CSAMSGNQETQYF. DNA for the CDR3: TGCAGTGCTATGAGCGGGAACCAAGAGACCCAGTACTTC.

This chain joins TRBV23-1 and TRBJ2-1; TRBD2 matches 11 bases. TRBV23-1 is assigned to the ORF class and has an uncertain function. The CDR3 consists of 18 residues. V shed 6 bases and J 4 bases; nucleotides not matched to a gene: 14. CDR3 loop: CASSYTHPGTSGYNEQFF. As DNA, the CDR3 is TGCGCCAGCAGCTACACCCACCCCGGGACTAGCGGTTACAATGAGCAGTTCTTC.

This clonotype was recorded at least ten times. The J gene is TRBJ2-2, the V gene TRBV20-1; TRBD2 matches 9 bases. The CDR3 has 15 amino acids. V was clipped by 1 base and J by 5 bases; unmatched bases: 5. CDR1 and CDR2 (germline): DFQATT, SNEGSKA (reference sequence). CDR3 DNA sequence: TGCAGTGCTAGAGTTAGCGGGAGAAGGACCGGGGAGCTGTTTTTT. It translates to CSARVSGRRTGELFF.

The chain has TRBV29-1 and TRBJ2-7; perhaps TRBD2 as D (6 bases). Germline V gene lookup returns CDR1 SQVTM and CDR2 ANQGSEA. The CDR3 totals 12 residues. V was shortened by 7 bases and J by 2 bases, with 12 bases between the two germline ends. The CDR3 DNA follows: TGCAGCGGCGGGGCTTCGACCTACGAGCAGTACTTC. It encodes CSGGASTYEQYF.

This clonotype was found many times. V gene TRBV20-1 combines with J gene TRBJ2-7; 9 bases agree with TRBD1. V lost 5 bases, J lost 3 bases, and 2 bases stayed unmatched. Germline values: CDR1 DFQATT, CDR2 SNEGSKA (reference sequence). The CDR3 totals 12 residues. CDR3 residues: CSARTGDYEQYF. The CDR3 DNA reads as TGCAGTGCTCGGACAGGGGACTACGAGCAGTACTTC.

This clonotype has ten or more counts. The V call is TRBV5-1, the J call TRBJ2-7; 12 bases align to TRBD2. The CDR3 has 14 amino acids. CDR1 SGHRS and CDR2 YFSETQ come from the germline V gene. The trim removed 0 bases at V and 12 bases at J, leaving 7 bases unmatched. CDR3 nucleotide sequence: TGCGCCAGCAGCTTGGAACTAGCGGGAGGCGTTCGGTACTTC. Translation gives CASSLELAGGVRYF. Based on the CDR3 plus reference TRBV5-1 and TRBJ2-7, the full variable domain is KAGVTQTPRYLIKTRGQQVTLSCSPISGHRSVSWYQQTPGQGLQFLFEYFSETQRNKGNFPGRFSGRQFSNSRSEMNVSTLELGDSALYLCASSLELAGGVRYFGPGTRLTVT.

The rearrangement links TRBV5-1 to TRBJ1-6; no reliable D call. The CDR3 has 14 residues. V lost 0 bases, J lost 3 bases, and 4 bases lay in between. Germline V gives CDR1 SGHRS, CDR2 YFSETQ. The CDR3 loop is CASSLDLYNSPLHF. The CDR3 DNA sequence: TGCGCCAGCAGCTTGGACCTCTATAATTCACCCCTCCACTTT.

V is TRBV28 and J is TRBJ2-2, with D possibly being TRBD1 (5 bases). CDR1 and CDR2 from the germline V gene are MDHEN and SYDVKM. V was cut by 6 bases and J by 1 base, with 18 bases left in between. The CDR3 runs to 17 residues. This CDR3 reads CASSLKPLTVNTGELFF. The CDR3 DNA reads as TGTGCCAGCAGCCTAAAGCCCCTGACAGTGAACACCGGGGAGCTGTTTTTT.

This sequence joins TRBV5-1 and TRBJ2-7, with D uncertain. Trimming shortened V by 2 bases and J by 1 base, and 13 bases separated the two germline ends. The CDR3 consists of 15 residues. Germline V CDR1 and CDR2: SGHRS, YFSETQ. In DNA, the CDR3 is TGCGCCAGCAGCTTATTTGGCACTCCTTCCTACGAGCAGTACTTC. It specifies CASSLFGTPSYEQYF. The variable domain in full, with the rest retrieved from reference TRBV5-1 and TRBJ2-7, is KAGVTQTPRYLIKTRGQQVTLSCSPISGHRSVSWYQQTPGQGLQFLFEYFSETQRNKGNFPGRFSGRQFSNSRSEMNVSTLELGDSALYLCASSLFGTPSYEQYFGPGTRLTVT.

Regarding this clonotype: An end of the junction does not agree with germline; a read error may underlie this. V is TRBV27 and J is TRBJ2-7; 10 bases are shared with TRBD2. Germline V lookup: CDR1 MNHEY, CDR2 SMNVEV (reference sequence). The CDR3 is 17 amino acids. The CDR3 sequence: CASILYWSSGRVYEQYF. Written as DNA, the CDR3 is TGTGCCAGCATTTTATACTGGTCCAGCGGGAGGGTGTACGAGCAGTACTTC.

Many counts were recorded for this clonotype. The V and J genes are TRBV12-3 or TRBV12-4 and TRBJ1-2; D unresolved. The CDR3 totals 14 residues. Trimming stripped 6 bases from V and 4 bases from J, with 15 bases between. The CDR3 sequence is CASSDGRSGYGYTF. In nucleotides, the CDR3 is TGTGCCAGCAGCGACGGGCGTTCGGGCTATGGCTACACCTTC.

This clonotype was observed a few times. The chain is built from TRBV29-1 and TRBJ2-1; D is perhaps TRBD2 (5 bases). Per the germline V gene, CDR1 is SQVTM and CDR2 is ANQGSEA. V was clipped by 2 bases and J by 10 bases, with 15 bases between them. This CDR3 is 13 amino acids long. For the CDR3, the DNA is TGCAGCGTTGAAATGAGCCTTTGGGAGGAGCAGTTCTTC. Translated: CSVEMSLWEEQFF.

This clonotype occurred many times. The V call is TRBV7-2, the J call TRBJ2-3; 13 nucleotides agree with TRBD2. Germline trimming cut 2 bases from V and 3 bases from J; bases unmatched to any gene: 8. This CDR3 has 18 amino acids. Looked up from germline, CDR1 is SGHTA and CDR2 is FQGNSA. CDR3 nucleotides: TGTGCCAGCAGCTTAACGGCGGGACTAGCGGGAAGGACAGATACGCAGTATTTT. It translates to CASSLTAGLAGRTDTQYF.

This clonotype was counted many times. The rearrangement uses TRBV7-9 and TRBJ2-7; D is tentatively TRBD1 or TRBD2 (6 bases each). Trimming removed 5 bases at V and 4 bases at J, with 15 bases between. Germline lookup yields CDR1 SEHNR and CDR2 FQNEAQ (reference sequence). The CDR3 is made up of 14 amino acids. DNA for the CDR3: TGTGCCAGCAGCCCAGTCGGGGGCGAATACGAGCAGTACTTC. It yields the protein CASSPVGGEYEQYF.

This clonotype was counted only a few times. V usage is TRBV29-1 and J usage is TRBJ2-7, with 7 bases lining up with TRBD2. Germline loops: CDR1 SQVTM, CDR2 ANQGSEA. There are 16 residues in the CDR3. Unmatched junction bases numbered 8, after V lost 0 bases and J lost 0 bases. DNA for the CDR3: TGCAGCGTTGAAGAGGGGTTAGCGGGTTACTCCTACGAGCAGTACTTC. Translating gives CSVEEGLAGYSYEQYF.

The sample holds many counts of this clonotype. CDR3 residues: CASSLGPWAEAFF. The CDR3 nucleotides are TGTGCCAGCAGTTTGGGGCCCTGGGCGGAAGCTTTCTTT. The genes are TRBV27 and TRBJ1-1, with D possibly TRBD1 on 5 matching bases. Germline CDR1 is MNHEY and CDR2 is SMNVEV (reference sequence). CDR3 length: 13 amino acids. V was trimmed by 3 bases and J by 8 bases, leaving 13 bases between them.

The table lists this clonotype with many counts. The rearrangement links TRBV4-3 to TRBJ2-7; 11 bases fit TRBD1. There are 19 residues in the CDR3. Germline loops: CDR1 LGHNA, CDR2 YSLEER. After removal of 0 bases from V and 2 bases from J, the junction contained 12 bases not matched to a gene. The CDR3 here is CASSQDPHPTGQGAYEQYF. Here the CDR3 DNA reads TGCGCCAGCAGCCAAGATCCCCACCCCACGGGACAGGGGGCCTACGAGCAGTACTTC.

The sample holds many counts of this clonotype. One end of the junction is discordant with germline, which a read error may explain. V gene TRBV2 combines with J gene TRBJ2-7; D possibly corresponds to TRBD1 (7 bases). The CDR3 consists of 13 residues. Germline-derived CDR1 and CDR2 are SNHLY and FYNNEI. CDR3 bases: TGTGCCGCGGGGACAGAACTTTCCTCCGAGCAGTACTTC. This codes for CAAGTELSSEQYF. The variable domain in full, with the rest retrieved from reference TRBV2 and TRBJ2-7, is EPEVTQTPSHQVTQMGQEVILRCVPISNHLYFYWYRQILGQKVEFLVSFYNNEISEKSEIFDDQFSVERPDGSNFTLKIRSTKLEDSAMYFCAAGTELSSEQYFGPGTRLTVT.

In its sample, this clonotype was seen many times. This chain uses TRBV7-9 with TRBJ2-1; possibly TRBD1 or TRBD2 for D (6 bases each). Trimming took 3 bases from V and 4 from J, leaving 10 bases between them. The CDR3 sequence is 14 residues long. CDR1 and CDR2 (germline): SEHNR, FQNEAQ (reference sequence). The CDR3 is CASSLGGEYNEQFF. The DNA for the CDR3 is TGTGCCAGCAGCTTGGGGGGCGAGTACAATGAGCAGTTCTTC.